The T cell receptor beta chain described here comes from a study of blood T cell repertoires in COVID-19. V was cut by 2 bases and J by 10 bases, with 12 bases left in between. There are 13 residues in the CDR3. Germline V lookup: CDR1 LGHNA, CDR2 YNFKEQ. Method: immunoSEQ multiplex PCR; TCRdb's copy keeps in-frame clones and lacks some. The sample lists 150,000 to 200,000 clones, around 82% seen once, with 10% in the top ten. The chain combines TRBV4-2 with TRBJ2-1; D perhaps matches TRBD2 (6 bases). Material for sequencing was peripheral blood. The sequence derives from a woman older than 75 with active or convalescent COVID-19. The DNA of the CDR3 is TGTGCCAGCAGCCAAACGAGAAGCGGGGAGCAGTTCTTC. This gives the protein CASSQTRSGEQFF.